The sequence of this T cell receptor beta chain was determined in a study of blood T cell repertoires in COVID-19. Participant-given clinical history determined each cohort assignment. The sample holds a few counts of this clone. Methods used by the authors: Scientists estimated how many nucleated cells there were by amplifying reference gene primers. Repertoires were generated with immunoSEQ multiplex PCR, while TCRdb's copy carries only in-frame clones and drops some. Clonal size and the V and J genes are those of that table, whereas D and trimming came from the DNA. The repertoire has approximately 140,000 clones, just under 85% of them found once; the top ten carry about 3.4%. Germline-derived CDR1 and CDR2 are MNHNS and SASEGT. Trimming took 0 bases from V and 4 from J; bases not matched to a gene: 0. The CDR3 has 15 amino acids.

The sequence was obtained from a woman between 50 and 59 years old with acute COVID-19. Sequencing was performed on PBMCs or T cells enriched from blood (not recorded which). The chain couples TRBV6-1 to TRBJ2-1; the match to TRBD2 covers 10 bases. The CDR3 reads CASSEASGRYNEQFF. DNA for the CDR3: TGTGCCAGCAGTGAAGCTAGCGGGAGGTACAATGAGCAGTTCTTC.